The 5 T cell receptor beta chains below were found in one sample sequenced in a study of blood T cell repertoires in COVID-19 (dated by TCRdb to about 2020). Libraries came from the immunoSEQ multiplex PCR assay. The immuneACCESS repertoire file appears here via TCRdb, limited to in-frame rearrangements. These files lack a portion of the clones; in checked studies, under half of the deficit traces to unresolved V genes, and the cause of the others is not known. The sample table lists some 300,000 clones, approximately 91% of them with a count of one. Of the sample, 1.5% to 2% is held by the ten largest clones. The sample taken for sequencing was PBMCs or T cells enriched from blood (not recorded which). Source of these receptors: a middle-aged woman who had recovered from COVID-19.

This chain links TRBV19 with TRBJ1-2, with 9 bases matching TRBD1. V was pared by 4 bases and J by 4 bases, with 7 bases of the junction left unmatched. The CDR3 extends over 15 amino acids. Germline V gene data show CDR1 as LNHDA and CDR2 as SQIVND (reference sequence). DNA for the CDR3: TGTGCCAGTAGTACCCGGGACAGGGTGGGCTATGGCTACACCTTC. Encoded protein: CASSTRDRVGYGYTF.

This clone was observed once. Here the CDR3 reads CASSLARGGYTF. The CDR3 DNA reads as TGCGCCAGCAGCTTGGCCAGGGGTGGCTACACCTTC. The chain links TRBV5-1 to TRBJ1-2; D may be TRBD1 (6 bases). Germline loops: CDR1 SGHRS, CDR2 YFSETQ. V was shortened by 0 bases and J by 7 bases, with 7 bases between the two germline ends. This CDR3 comprises 12 residues.

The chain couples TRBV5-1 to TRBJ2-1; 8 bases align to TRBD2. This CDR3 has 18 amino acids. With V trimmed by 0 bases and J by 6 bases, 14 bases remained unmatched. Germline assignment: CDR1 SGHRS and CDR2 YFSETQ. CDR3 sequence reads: CASSLVPTGGTSANEQFF. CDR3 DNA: TGCGCCAGCAGCTTGGTACCAACGGGCGGGACTAGTGCCAATGAGCAGTTCTTC.

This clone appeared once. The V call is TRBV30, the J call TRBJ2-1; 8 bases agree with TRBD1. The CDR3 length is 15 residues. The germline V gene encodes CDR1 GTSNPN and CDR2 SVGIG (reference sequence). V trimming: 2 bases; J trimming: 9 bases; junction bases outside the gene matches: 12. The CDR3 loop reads CAWSPRAGGMAEQFF. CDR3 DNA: TGTGCCTGGAGTCCCCGCGCAGGGGGCATGGCTGAGCAGTTCTTC.

The CDR3 bases are TGCGCCAGCAGCTTGGACAGCCGGGGTGGGAATTCACCCCTCCACTTT. Protein sequence: CASSLDSRGGNSPLHF. The gene calls are TRBV5-1 and TRBJ1-6; D remains unclear. The V gene lost 0 bases and the J gene lost 7 bases, with 14 bases spanning the gap. Germline V lookup: CDR1 SGHRS, CDR2 YFSETQ. This CDR3 contains 16 residues.